This T cell receptor beta chain was identified in a study of early T cells in non-severe SARS-CoV-2 infection. V was pared by 5 bases and J by 5 bases, with 13 bases between. Germline-derived CDR1 and CDR2 are SGHVS and FNYEAQ. CDR3 length equals 14 residues. TCRdb reprocessed the 5' RACE reads with MiXCR, giving one entry per CDR3 protein. The table records approximately 42,000 distinct CDR3 sequences, approximately 6% of them present only once. V gene TRBV7-6 combines with J gene TRBJ2-1; maybe TRBD1 (6 bases). This TCR was sampled from an adult who was a healthcare worker with PCR-confirmed SARS-CoV-2 infection or an uninfected control (not recorded which). What was sequenced was whole blood. The DNA of the CDR3 is TGTGCCAGCAGCCCCCGATGGACAGACAATGAGCAGTTCTTC. Protein: CASSPRWTDNEQFF.